This passage covers 7 T cell receptor beta chains from one sample sequenced in a study of T cell responses to AZD1222 COVID-19 vaccine. Generated by immunoSEQ multiplex PCR, the TCRdb table keeps only in-frame clones and is missing some. The table has 100,000 to 150,000 clones, more than 85% seen once; the top ten hold 11%. The starting material was peripheral blood, obtained on day 0 of MenACWY control vaccination. These receptors all come from an adult in good health.

V gene TRBV9 combines with J gene TRBJ2-7; a possible D gene is TRBD1 (5 bases). The CDR3 has 13 residues. The germline gives CDR1 SGDLS, CDR2 YYNGEE. Trimming left V 3 bases short and J 4 bases short, with 11 bases between. This CDR3 is CASSGSGYYEQYF. CDR3 bases: TGTGCCAGCAGCGGATCAGGGTATTACGAGCAGTACTTC.

The CDR3 DNA sequence: TGTGCCAGCAGTTTCGGCAGTATCTCAAAAGGCTATGGCTACACCTTC. Amino acids: CASSFGSISKGYGYTF. The gene calls are TRBV28 and TRBJ1-2; D is unresolved. The CDR3 extends over 16 amino acids. Germline CDR1 and CDR2: MDHEN and SYDVKM. Deletions cut 3 bases from V and 4 bases from J, with 18 bases between.

The chain combines TRBV7-8 with TRBJ1-5; weak D call: TRBD1 (5 bases). Per germline, CDR1 SGHVS and CDR2 FQNEAQ. The CDR3 contains 16 residues. V was shortened by 2 bases and J by 1 base, with 12 bases between the two germline ends. CDR3 sequence (DNA): TGTGCCAGCAGCTTAAGTTCACAGGTCAGCAATCAGCCCCAGCATTTT. Translated, it gives CASSLSSQVSNQPQHF.

The chain recombines TRBV4-1 with TRBJ2-6; D is unresolved. This CDR3 spans 16 amino acids. In germline, CDR1 is MGHRA, CDR2 YSYEKL. Trimming stripped 1 base from V and 2 bases from J, with 9 bases between. The CDR3 nucleotides are TGCGCCAGCAGCCAAGTCGGGCACCCTGGGGCCAACGTCCTGACTTTC. It is translated as CASSQVGHPGANVLTF.

V is TRBV4-2 and J is TRBJ2-4, with 7 bases aligning to TRBD1. With 1 base clipped from V and 1 base from J, the junction kept 1 base outside the gene matches. CDR1 is LGHNA and CDR2 is YNFKEQ in the germline V gene. This CDR3 comprises 15 residues. The CDR3, as DNA: TGTGCCAGCAGCCAAGCACAGGGGGCCAAAAACATTCAGTACTTC. Amino acids: CASSQAQGAKNIQYF.

The V call is TRBV6-2 or TRBV6-3, the J call TRBJ2-1; 7 nucleotides align to TRBD1. After removal of 4 bases from V and 9 bases from J, the junction contained 3 bases not matched to a gene. From germline, CDR1 is MNHEY and CDR2 SVGEGT. CDR3 length: 12 residues. DNA of the CDR3: TGTGCCAGCAGTTTCAGACAGGGTGAGCAGTTCTTC. Amino acid sequence: CASSFRQGEQFF.

This clone was seen a single time. J is TRBJ2-1 and V is TRBV30; TRBD2 matches 12 bases. Germline V gene lookup returns CDR1 GTSNPN and CDR2 SVGIG (reference sequence). There are 14 residues in the CDR3. V shed 3 bases and J 6 bases; nucleotides not matched to a gene: 3. CDR3 nucleotides: TGTGCCTGGAGGACTAGCGGGAGATTCAATGAGCAGTTCTTC. Its translation is CAWRTSGRFNEQFF.